The 8 T cell receptor beta chains in this list originate from one sample, sequenced in a study of T cells in women clearing cervical HPV infection. Clones were sequenced by immunoSEQ multiplex PCR, and TCRdb holds only the in-frame ones, with some missing. Recorded here are tens of thousands of clones; the top ten clones represent roughly 6.6%. Material: blood buffy coat. The origin of the receptors is a woman between 18 and 70 years old with a cervical HPV16 infection that either progressed to CIN3+ or cleared (not recorded which).

Comments on this clone: Read sequence stops 3 residues before the CDR3 end, and the germline J gene provides the missing end. The chain carries TRBV30 and TRBJ1-1, with D perhaps matching TRBD1 (5 bases). Germline CDR1 reads GTSNPN; CDR2 reads SVGIG (reference sequence). The CDR3 totals 17 residues. CDR3 residues: CAWAGTSGSGSYNEAFF. The sequenced CDR3 bases are TGTGCCTGGGCCGGGACTAGCGGGTCTGGGTCCTACAATGAG. The full variable domain, in which reference TRBV30 and TRBJ1-1 provide the parts outside the CDR3, is SQTIHQWPATLVQPVGSPLSLECTVEGTSNPNLYWYRQAAGRGLQLLFYSVGIGQISSEVPQNLSASRPQDRQFILSSKKLLLSDSGFYLCAWAGTSGSGSYNEAFFGQGTRLTVV.

In regard to this clone: The read halts 3 residues ahead of the CDR3 end, with the missing end drawn from the germline J gene. The chain uses TRBV18 and TRBJ1-4; the D is unclear. The germline gives CDR1 KGHSH, CDR2 LQKENI. The CDR3 has 13 residues. V was clipped by 4 bases and J by 7 bases, with 10 bases between them. The CDR3 reads CASSREAGEKLFF. CDR3 bases read: TGTGCCAGCTCACGGGAGGCGGGTGAAAAA.

As regards this clone: The read terminates 3 residues before the CDR3 end, so the remaining end is supplied by the germline J gene. The rearrangement joins TRBV20-1 to TRBJ2-2; 7 bases line up with TRBD1. Germline V gives CDR1 DFQATT, CDR2 SNEGSKA (reference sequence). CDR3 length: 13 residues. The CDR3 is CSAPGTDNEKLFF. CDR3 DNA, as far as it was read: TGCAGTGCTCCCGGGACAGATAATGAAAAG.

About this clone: Read sequence stops 3 residues before the CDR3 end, and the germline J gene provides the missing end. This chain uses TRBV6-2 or TRBV6-3 with TRBJ1-3; the D gene is possibly TRBD1 (6 bases). The CDR3 is 14 amino acids. Between the trimmed V and J ends, which lost 8 bases and 0 bases, there was a span of 11 bases. Germline lookup yields CDR1 MNHEY and CDR2 SVGEGT. The sequenced part of the CDR3 DNA is TGTGCCAGCCTTTTGACAGGCTCTGGAAACACC. Amino acids: CASLLTGSGNT. The complete CDR3 sequence is CASLLTGSGNTIYF.

Concerning this clone: The read halts 3 residues ahead of the CDR3 end, with the missing end drawn from the germline J gene. The V gene is TRBV20-1, the J gene TRBJ2-5; 11 nucleotides line up with TRBD2. V lost 4 bases, J lost 2 bases, and 3 bases stayed unmatched. In germline, CDR1 is DFQATT, CDR2 SNEGSKA (reference sequence). CDR3 length: 14 amino acids. The chain's CDR3 is CSAITSGRQETQYF. Partial CDR3 DNA: TGCAGTGCTATTACTAGCGGGAGACAAGAGACC.

With respect to this clone: Sequencing ends 3 residues short of the CDR3 end; the germline J gene provides the rest. This chain joins TRBV20-1 and TRBJ2-1; TRBD2 matches 11 bases. Germline V gene data show CDR1 as DFQATT and CDR2 as SNEGSKA (reference sequence). The junction had 4 bases not matched to a gene; V was cut back by 5 bases and J by 4 bases. This CDR3 region has 14 residues. CDR3 loop: CSAPTSGMYNEQFF. CDR3 DNA, as far as it was read: TGCAGTGCTCCGACTAGCGGGATGTACAATGAG.

As for this clone: Sequencing ends 3 residues short of the CDR3 end; the germline J gene provides the rest. The chain carries TRBV5-1 and TRBJ2-2; 10 bases map to TRBD1. This CDR3 is 15 amino acids long. Germline V gene sequence: CDR1 SGHRS, CDR2 YFSETQ. The DNA read from the CDR3 is TGCGCCAGCAGCTCTTCGAGGGACAGGGGTGAAAAG. As protein: CASSSSRDRGEK. The full CDR3 reads CASSSSRDRGEKLFF.

On this clone itself: Coverage ceases 3 residues before the CDR3 finishes, and the germline J gene fills in the end. This chain connects TRBV5-4 to TRBJ2-7, with D perhaps TRBD1 (6 bases). The CDR3 contains 15 residues. CDR1 is SGHNT and CDR2 is YYREEE in the germline V gene (reference sequence). V dropped 3 bases and J dropped 2 bases, with 15 bases sitting between them. The CDR3 bases that were read are TGTGCCAGCAGCTCCTATCCAACAGGGACCTACGAG. Protein product: CASSSYPTGTYE. The complete CDR3 sequence is CASSSYPTGTYEQYF.